This T cell receptor beta chain appears in the sequencing data of a study of shared clonotypes between healthy human individuals. Study-wide results and limits: Researchers sampled only blood; tissue repertoires likely differ.

This clone was counted a single time. The antigen is undetermined. This CDR3 is built from 14 residues. Germline V gives CDR1 KGHSH, CDR2 LQKENI. Trimming at V came to 4 bases and at J to 5 bases, leaving 4 bases not matched to a gene. Measured with immunoSEQ multiplex PCR; TCRdb has only the in-frame clones, and not every one. Of fewer than 550,000 clones in the sample, approximately 79% were seen once. None of the donors, who were healthy HIV-negative adults, had recently had acute infections or vaccinations. There were only Caucasian adults among the donors, and all lived in Nashville, Tennessee. Each unsorted sample relied on about 90 million PBMCs as its source of genomic DNA.

This chain connects TRBV18 to TRBJ2-1; TRBD2 matches 8 bases. The source material was PBMCs. The TCR sequence derives from a woman in her 40s in good health. Some clones in this sample may be carry-over from other donors' samples. The CDR3 bases are TGTGCCAGCTCACTCCTACTAGCGGACAATGAGCAGTTCTTC. Translating gives CASSLLLADNEQFF.